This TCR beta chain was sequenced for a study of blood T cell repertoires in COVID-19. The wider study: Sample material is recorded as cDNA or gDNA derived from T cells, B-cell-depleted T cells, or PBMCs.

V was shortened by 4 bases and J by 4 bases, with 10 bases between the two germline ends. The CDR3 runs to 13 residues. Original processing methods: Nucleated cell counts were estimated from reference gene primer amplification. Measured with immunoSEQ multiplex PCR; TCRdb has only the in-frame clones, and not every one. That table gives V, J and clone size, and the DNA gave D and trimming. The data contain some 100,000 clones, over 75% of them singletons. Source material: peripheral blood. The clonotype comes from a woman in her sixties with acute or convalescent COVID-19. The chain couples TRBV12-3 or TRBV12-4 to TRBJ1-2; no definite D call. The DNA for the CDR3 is TGTGCCAGCAGTTGGACTGGAAGCTATGGCTACACCTTC. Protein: CASSWTGSYGYTF.